This T cell receptor beta chain was documented in a study of cytomegalovirus exposure and HLA in healthy donors. Germline V gene lookup returns CDR1 SNHLY and CDR2 FYNNEI. The V gene end was trimmed by 5 bases and the J gene end by 3 bases; junction bases not matched to a gene: 5. The CDR3 has 15 amino acids. PCR amplification relied on 60 Vbeta primers (plus 13 Jbeta primers). Produced via immunoSEQ multiplex PCR; TCRdb's table is partial and in-frame only. The table includes about 150,000 clones, around 84% detected once. The sequence was collected from a woman aged 40 to 55 in good health and CMV-seronegative. Sequenced: PBMCs. The chain uses TRBV2 and TRBJ2-5; TRBD2 aligns across 11 bases. The CDR3 DNA follows: TGTGCCAGCAGTTGGGCACTAGCGGGAGAAGAGACCCAGTACTTC. Translation: CASSWALAGEETQYF.